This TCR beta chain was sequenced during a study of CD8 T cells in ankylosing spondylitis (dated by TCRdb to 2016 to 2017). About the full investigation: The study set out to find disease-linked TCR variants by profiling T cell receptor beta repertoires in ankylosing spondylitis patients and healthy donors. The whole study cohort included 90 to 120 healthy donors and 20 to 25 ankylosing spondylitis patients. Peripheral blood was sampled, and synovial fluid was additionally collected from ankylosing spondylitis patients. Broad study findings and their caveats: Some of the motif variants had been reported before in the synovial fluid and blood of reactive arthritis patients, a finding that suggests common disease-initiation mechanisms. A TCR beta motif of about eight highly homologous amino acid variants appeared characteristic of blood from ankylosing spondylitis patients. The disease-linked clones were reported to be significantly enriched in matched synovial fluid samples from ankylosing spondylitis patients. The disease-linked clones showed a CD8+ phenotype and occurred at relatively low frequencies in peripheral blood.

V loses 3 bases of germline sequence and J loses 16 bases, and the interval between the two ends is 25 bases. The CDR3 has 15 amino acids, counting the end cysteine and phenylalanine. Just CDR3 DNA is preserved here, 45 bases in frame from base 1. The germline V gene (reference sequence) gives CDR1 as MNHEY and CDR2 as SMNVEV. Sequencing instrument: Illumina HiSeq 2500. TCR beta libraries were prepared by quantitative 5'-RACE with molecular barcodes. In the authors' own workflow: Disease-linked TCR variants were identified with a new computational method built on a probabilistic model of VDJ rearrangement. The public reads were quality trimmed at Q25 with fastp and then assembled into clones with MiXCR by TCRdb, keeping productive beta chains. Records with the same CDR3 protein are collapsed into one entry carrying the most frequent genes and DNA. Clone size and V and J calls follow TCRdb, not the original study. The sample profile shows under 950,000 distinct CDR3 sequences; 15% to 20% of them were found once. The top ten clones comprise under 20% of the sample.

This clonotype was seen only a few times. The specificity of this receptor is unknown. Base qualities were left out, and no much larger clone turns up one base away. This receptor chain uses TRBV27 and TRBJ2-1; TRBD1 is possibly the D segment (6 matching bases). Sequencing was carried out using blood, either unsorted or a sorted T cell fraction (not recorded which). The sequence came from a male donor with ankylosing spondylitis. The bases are TGTGCCAGCAGTTTTTCTGGACAGAAAGTCTATAGCAAATTCTTC. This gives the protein CASSFSGQKVYSKFF.